The next 30 T cell receptor beta chains were all read from a single sample in a study of blood T cell repertoires in COVID-19. Generated by immunoSEQ multiplex PCR, the TCRdb table keeps only in-frame clones and is missing some. The repertoire holds 190,000 or so clones, with around 80% as singletons. The specimen was peripheral blood. These receptors all come from an elderly woman with active or convalescent COVID-19.

V usage is TRBV6-1 and J usage is TRBJ1-4, with D possibly being TRBD1 (5 bases). This CDR3 spans 15 amino acids. Looked up from germline, CDR1 is MNHNS and CDR2 is SASEGT. V lost 2 bases, J lost 4 bases, and 11 bases lay in between. The CDR3 nucleotides are TGTGCCAGCAGTGAATTTTCTAGGGGTAATGAAAAACTGTTTTTT. Its translation is CASSEFSRGNEKLFF.

The chain couples TRBV20-1 to TRBJ2-7; 7 nucleotides match TRBD1. The CDR3 extends over 11 amino acids. V was clipped by 6 bases and J by 3 bases; unmatched bases: 2. Germline CDR1 reads DFQATT; CDR2 reads SNEGSKA (reference sequence). The CDR3 spells CSARDSYEQYF. CDR3 sequence (DNA): TGCAGTGCCCGGGACAGCTACGAGCAGTACTTC.

The chain couples TRBV5-1 to TRBJ2-3; TRBD1 aligns across 8 bases. From germline, CDR1 is SGHRS and CDR2 YFSETQ. Trimming cost V 3 bases and J 0 bases; bases outside gene matches: 0. The CDR3 is made up of 14 amino acids. The CDR3 protein is CASSWTGSTDTQYF. For the CDR3, the DNA is TGCGCCAGCAGCTGGACAGGGAGCACAGATACGCAGTATTTT.

The chain is built from TRBV3-1 (or the pseudogene TRBV3-2) and TRBJ1-6; 9 bases are shared with TRBD1. The germline V gene encodes CDR1 LGHDT and CDR2 YNNKEL (reference sequence). The CDR3 totals 15 residues. The junction had 6 bases not matched to a gene; V was cut back by 2 bases and J by 10 bases. The chain's CDR3 is CASSQIQGAGSPLHF. The CDR3 DNA reads TGTGCCAGCAGCCAAATACAGGGGGCAGGCTCACCCCTCCACTTT.

The V gene is TRBV6-5, the J gene TRBJ2-7; possible D gene TRBD1, 5 bases. V was shortened by 0 bases and J by 1 base, with 13 bases between the two germline ends. The CDR3 loop spans 16 amino acids. Germline V lookup: CDR1 MNHEY, CDR2 SVGAGI. DNA of the CDR3: TGTGCCAGCAGTTACTCCCCCTCGTCAGGGTCCTACGAGCAGTACTTC. Translation: CASSYSPSSGSYEQYF.

The chain uses TRBV6-5 and TRBJ2-7; D might be TRBD1 (6 bases). The CDR3 contains 14 residues. Trimming removed 8 bases at V and 5 bases at J, with 19 bases between. Germline CDR1 reads MNHEY; CDR2 reads SVGAGI. CDR3 in DNA: TGTGCCAGCGGACCTGGGACATCTCTTAACGAGCAGTACTTC. As protein: CASGPGTSLNEQYF.

The CDR3 protein is CASSPEGTAFF. CDR3 sequence (DNA): TGTGCCAGCAGCCCGGAGGGGACTGCTTTCTTT. The chain joins TRBV7-9 to TRBJ1-1; perhaps TRBD1 as D (5 bases). In germline, CDR1 is SEHNR, CDR2 FQNEAQ (reference sequence). This CDR3 comprises 11 residues. V was trimmed by 5 bases and J by 11 bases, leaving 12 bases between them.

CDR3 nucleotides: TGTGCCAGCAGCCTAGGGACAGGGACCTACGAGCAGTACTTC. Translating it yields CASSLGTGTYEQYF. The gene calls are TRBV11-3 and TRBJ2-7, with 9 bases matching TRBD1. Germline trimming cut 5 bases from V and 2 bases from J; bases unmatched to any gene: 4. The CDR3 runs 14 residues. CDR1 SGHNT and CDR2 YENEEA come from the germline V gene.

This clone was counted only a few times. The chain has TRBV5-1 and TRBJ1-4; possible D gene TRBD1, 5 bases. CDR3 length: 16 amino acids. Germline V lookup: CDR1 SGHRS, CDR2 YFSETQ. Deletions cut 6 bases from V and 8 bases from J, with 23 bases between. CDR3 sequence: CASTISGGNVGEKLFF. The CDR3 nucleotides read TGCGCCAGCACCATCAGCGGGGGGAATGTTGGGGAAAAACTGTTTTTT.

The CDR3 coding sequence is TGTGCCAGCAGGGCTCCCTTGGGGGGTAATGAGCAGTTCTTC. It codes for CASRAPLGGNEQFF. The chain combines TRBV28 with TRBJ2-1, with a weak D call TRBD2 (6 bases). With 6 bases removed from V and 7 bases from J, the gap between germline ends came to 16 bases. The CDR3 totals 14 residues. The germline V gene encodes CDR1 MDHEN and CDR2 SYDVKM.

The CDR3 spells CASSSLPTPGTGNEQYF. As DNA, the CDR3 is TGTGCCAGCAGCTCACTCCCTACTCCCGGGACTGGTAACGAGCAGTACTTC. This chain joins TRBV4-2 and TRBJ2-7; TRBD2 is a possible D gene (6 bases). V shed 5 bases and J shed 5 bases, with 25 bases lying between them. The CDR3 is 17 residues long. CDR1 is LGHNA and CDR2 is YNFKEQ in the germline V gene.

This chain joins TRBV30 and TRBJ1-1, with TRBD1 identical over 8 bases. CDR1 GTSNPN and CDR2 SVGIG come from the germline V gene (reference sequence). J gave up 0 bases and V 5 bases, and 2 bases lay outside the gene matches. This CDR3 has 13 amino acids. The CDR3 DNA sequence: TGTGCCTGGGACAGGGGCATGAACACTGAAGCTTTCTTT. Residues: CAWDRGMNTEAFF.

V and J are TRBV5-1 and TRBJ1-1; a weak D match, TRBD1 (6 bases). Germline V gene data show CDR1 as SGHRS and CDR2 as YFSETQ. Deletions cut 4 bases from V and 6 bases from J, with 13 bases between. This CDR3 spans 13 amino acids. The CDR3 coding sequence is TGCGCCAGCAGCGATACAGGGCTCTCTGAAGCTTTCTTT. Its translation is CASSDTGLSEAFF.

The V and J genes are TRBV30 and TRBJ2-5, with 8 nucleotides matching TRBD1. The CDR3 is made up of 12 amino acids. Germline CDR1 GTSNPN, CDR2 SVGIG (reference sequence). With V trimmed by 4 bases and J by 5 bases, 3 bases remained unmatched. The CDR3 DNA reads as TGTGCCTGGACAGGGGGCTTTGAGACCCAGTACTTC. This encodes CAWTGGFETQYF. The full variable domain, with the rest looked up from reference TRBV30 and TRBJ2-5, is SQTIHQWPATLVQPVGSPLSLECTVEGTSNPNLYWYRQAAGRGLQLLFYSVGIGQISSEVPQNLSASRPQDRQFILSSKKLLLSDSGFYLCAWTGGFETQYFGPGTRLLVL.

The chain has TRBV5-8 and TRBJ1-6; maybe TRBD1 (5 bases). The CDR3 spans 15 residues. Per germline, CDR1 SGHTS and CDR2 YDEGEE. With 2 bases removed from V and 8 bases from J, the gap between germline ends came to 14 bases. DNA of the CDR3: TGTGCCAGCAGCTTCCGCCAGGGTGGGGATTCACCCCTCCACTTT. Its translation: CASSFRQGGDSPLHF.

As DNA, the CDR3 is TGTGCCAGTAGCATTATGCAGATGAACACTGAAGCTTTCTTT. Its protein is CASSIMQMNTEAFF. This chain uses TRBV19 with TRBJ1-1; D gene ambiguous. CDR3 length: 14 amino acids. Germline assignment: CDR1 LNHDA and CDR2 SQIVND (reference sequence). V was pared by 6 bases and J by 0 bases, with 11 bases between.

The gene calls are TRBV28 and TRBJ1-5; 7 bases match TRBD1. Germline V CDR1 and CDR2: MDHEN, SYDVKM. The CDR3 length is 15 residues. After removal of 10 bases from V and 3 bases from J, the junction contained 12 bases not matched to a gene. The CDR3 nucleotides read TGTGCCACACAGGACAGGTATGGCGTCAATCAGCCCCAGCATTTT. The encoded protein is CATQDRYGVNQPQHF.

The chain has TRBV9 and TRBJ2-1; 10 bases match TRBD2. Germline V gives CDR1 SGDLS, CDR2 YYNGEE. CDR3 length: 15 residues. J gave up 9 bases and V 2 bases, and 8 bases lay outside the gene matches. In DNA form, the CDR3 reads TGTGCCAGCAGCGTCTCCCTAGCGGGGGTTGGTGAGCAGTTCTTC. Protein sequence: CASSVSLAGVGEQFF.

The chain joins TRBV20-1 to TRBJ2-1, with D maybe TRBD2 (5 bases). V lost 3 bases and J 7 bases, leaving 10 bases between the germline ends. The CDR3 is 12 residues long. From germline, CDR1 is DFQATT and CDR2 SNEGSKA (reference sequence). The CDR3 nucleotides are TGCAGTGCTAGTCAAGCGGATAATGAGCAGTTCTTC. This encodes CSASQADNEQFF.

About this clone itself: Other DNA sequences of this sample code for an identical CDR3. The CDR3 region is CASSIVGTGGTGELFF. DNA of the CDR3: TGTGCCAGTAGTATAGTTGGGACAGGAGGAACCGGGGAGCTGTTTTTT. The chain joins TRBV19 to TRBJ2-2, with TRBD1 matching over 8 bases. J was trimmed by 5 bases and V by 1 base; bases with no gene match: 6. This CDR3 region has 16 residues. CDR1 is LNHDA, CDR2 SQIVND, per germline (reference sequence).

The CDR3 loop is CASSRGGFNEKLFF. In DNA, the CDR3 is TGTGCCAGCAGCCGAGGGGGATTTAATGAAAAACTGTTTTTT. The rearrangement uses TRBV11-2 and TRBJ1-4; weak D call: TRBD1 (6 bases). Germline values: CDR1 SGHAT, CDR2 FQNNGV. The CDR3 loop spans 14 amino acids. V lost 5 bases and J lost 4, with 11 bases in between.

V is TRBV4-3 and J is TRBJ2-3; 11 bases are shared with TRBD2. CDR1 and CDR2 (germline): LGHNA, YSLEER. CDR3 length: 19 residues. The V and J ends lost 0 bases and 1 base, in that order; junction bases with no gene match: 9. The CDR3 loop is CASSQDYYLAGGRTDTQYF. In nucleotides, the CDR3 is TGCGCCAGCAGCCAAGATTATTACCTAGCGGGGGGACGCACAGATACGCAGTATTTT.

This chain joins TRBV7-8 and TRBJ1-4, with unresolved D. Between the trimmed V and J ends, which lost 5 bases and 4 bases, there was a span of 11 bases. The CDR3 covers 14 residues. Germline CDR1 reads SGHVS; CDR2 reads FQNEAQ. CDR3 protein: CASSARQFNEKLFF. CDR3 bases: TGTGCCAGCAGCGCCAGGCAATTTAATGAAAAACTGTTTTTT.

V and J are TRBV5-1 and TRBJ2-1, with TRBD2 matching over 12 bases. J lost 0 bases, V lost 0 bases, and 7 bases had no gene match. This CDR3 contains 19 residues. The germline V gene encodes CDR1 SGHRS and CDR2 YFSETQ. The CDR3 protein is CASSLGLAGVLSSYNEQFF. The CDR3 DNA sequence: TGCGCCAGCAGCTTGGGACTAGCGGGGGTTCTAAGCTCCTACAATGAGCAGTTCTTC.

V gene TRBV5-1 combines with J gene TRBJ2-1, with 15 bases identical to TRBD2. The germline V gene has CDR1 SGHRS and CDR2 YFSETQ. V shed 4 bases, J shed 7 bases, and the junction held 9 bases outside the gene matches. The CDR3 runs 17 residues. CDR3 in DNA: TGCGCCAGCAGCATAGAGCCGGGACTAGCGGGGGGTAATGAGCAGTTCTTC. It is translated as CASSIEPGLAGGNEQFF. The entire variable domain, with the rest obtained from reference TRBV5-1 and TRBJ2-1, is as follows: KAGVTQTPRYLIKTRGQQVTLSCSPISGHRSVSWYQQTPGQGLQFLFEYFSETQRNKGNFPGRFSGRQFSNSRSEMNVSTLELGDSALYLCASSIEPGLAGGNEQFFGPGTRLTVL.

The chain joins TRBV27 to TRBJ2-7; 8 bases match TRBD1. The V segment lost 8 bases and the J segment 2 bases; nucleotides outside the gene matches: 11. The CDR3 extends over 15 amino acids. Germline V gives CDR1 MNHEY, CDR2 SMNVEV (reference sequence). The CDR3 loop reads CASRIGQGRTYEQYF. In DNA form, the CDR3 reads TGTGCCAGCCGGATTGGACAGGGTCGAACCTACGAGCAGTACTTC.

In this sample, this clone turned up a few times. The CDR3 nucleotides are TGTGCCAGCAGCCCCAGGACAGGGGGCCCTTTTGGCGAGCAGTACTTC. Translation gives CASSPRTGGPFGEQYF. The chain combines TRBV7-2 with TRBJ2-7, with 11 bases matching TRBD1. The CDR3 runs to 16 residues. Germline CDR1 is SGHTA and CDR2 is FQGNSA. V shed 5 bases, J shed 6 bases, and the junction held 12 bases outside the gene matches.

V is TRBV28 and J is TRBJ1-4; possible D gene TRBD1, 5 bases. The CDR3 sequence is 14 residues long. V lost 8 bases and J lost 8, with 18 bases in between. Per the germline V gene, CDR1 is MDHEN and CDR2 is SYDVKM. In DNA form, the CDR3 reads TGTGCCAGCGGGGGGACGGACCCGTGGGAAAAACTGTTTTTT. This encodes CASGGTDPWEKLFF.

V usage is TRBV5-4 and J usage is TRBJ2-3, with 8 positions matching TRBD1. V gave up 0 bases and J gave up 7 bases; unmatched junction bases: 13. The CDR3 covers 17 residues. Germline V CDR1 and CDR2: SGHNT, YYREEE (reference sequence). The CDR3 bases are TGTGCCAGCAGCTTGGGGGGTTTGGGACAGGCGGTTCATACGCAGTATTTT. It encodes CASSLGGLGQAVHTQYF.

The rearrangement uses TRBV29-1 and TRBJ1-3, with a tentative D call TRBD1 (5 bases). There are 14 residues in the CDR3. Between the trimmed V and J ends, which lost 5 bases and 0 bases, there was a span of 11 bases. Germline V gene sequence: CDR1 SQVTM, CDR2 ANQGSEA. Here the CDR3 reads CSVSIGGSGNTIYF. The DNA of the CDR3 is TGCAGCGTTAGTATCGGGGGCTCTGGAAACACCATATATTTT. The full variable domain, with the rest looked up from reference TRBV29-1 and TRBJ1-3, is SAVISQKPSRDICQRGTSLTIQCQVDSQVTMMFWYRQQPGQSLTLIATANQGSEATYESGFVIDKFPISRPNLTFSTLTVSNMSPEDSSIYLCSVSIGGSGNTIYFGEGSWLTVV.